This TCR beta chain was sequenced in a study of response to subunit inactivated influenza vaccine. Study conclusions and caveats: Authors proposed each seasonal influenza vaccination draws in few new T cells.

TCRdb called the RT-PCR reads again in MiXCR, with one record for every CDR3 protein. The profile covers fewer than 600,000 distinct CDR3 sequences, with about 7.2% appearing a single time and under 15% taken by the ten largest. In the case of this clonotype: Its antigen is as yet unknown.

This receptor was identified in a man in his fifties or sixties who received an inactivated influenza vaccine. The sequencing here drew on PBMCs from blood, taken about 23 months after vaccination.

CDR3 bases: TGCAGCGTTGAAGGGCAGGGGTTAAGAGCTTTCTTT. It encodes CSVEGQGLRAFF. The chain has TRBV29-1 and TRBJ1-1, with D tentatively TRBD1 (6 bases). The CDR3 covers 12 residues. V lost 1 base to trimming and J lost 10 bases, with 13 bases between them. CDR1 and CDR2 (germline): SQVTM, ANQGSEA.